One sample yielded the 10 T cell receptor beta chains listed below, sequenced in a study of T cell repertoires in cytomegalovirus infection. TCRdb re-analysed the reads in MiXCR, keeping a single row per CDR3 protein. The sample contains a few hundred thousand distinct CDR3 sequences, 25% of which appear only once. No cognate antigen is known for these TCRs. The specimen was cultured PBMCs, collected from culture after CMV antigen stimulation. Source of these receptors: a human donor in good health (CMV status not recorded). Some clones in this sample may be carry-over from other donors' samples.

This clonotype was picked up many times. The genes are TRBV19 and TRBJ2-1; tentative D call: TRBD2 (6 bases). The V and J ends lost 4 bases and 2 bases respectively, with 12 bases between them. Germline V gene lookup returns CDR1 LNHDA and CDR2 SQIVND (reference sequence). This CDR3 region has 15 residues. The CDR3 DNA is TGTGCCAGTAGTAGCCTTGCGGGAACCTACAATGAGCAGTTCTTC. Residues: CASSSLAGTYNEQFF.

This clonotype turned up a few times. The rearrangement uses TRBV28 and TRBJ2-7; 10 bases agree with TRBD2. The CDR3 is 16 amino acids. The ends lost 2 bases at V and 5 bases at J; junction bases unmatched: 9. Germline CDR1 is MDHEN and CDR2 is SYDVKM. The CDR3 spells CASSLGARLAGDEQYF. DNA of the CDR3: TGTGCCAGCAGTTTAGGGGCTAGACTAGCGGGTGACGAGCAGTACTTC. The entire variable domain, with the rest obtained from reference TRBV28 and TRBJ2-7, is as follows: DVKVTQSSRYLVKRTGEKVFLECVQDMDHENMFWYRQDPGLGLRLIYFSYDVKMKEKGDIPEGYSVSREKKERFSLILESASTNQTSMYLCASSLGARLAGDEQYFGPGTRLTVT.

This clonotype has only a few counts. This chain connects TRBV7-2 to TRBJ2-7; unclear D gene. This CDR3 spans 15 amino acids. V lost 1 base and J lost 0, with 10 bases in between. Germline V gene sequence: CDR1 SGHTA, CDR2 FQGNSA. CDR3: CASSLGPASSYEQYF. DNA of the CDR3: TGTGCCAGCAGCTTAGGACCAGCGAGCTCCTACGAGCAGTACTTC.

J is TRBJ1-2 and V is TRBV27; TRBD1 matches at 8 bases. The CDR3 length is 14 residues. Germline CDR1 reads MNHEY; CDR2 reads SMNVEV (reference sequence). V trimming: 6 bases; J trimming: 4 bases; junction bases outside the gene matches: 7. The DNA of the CDR3 is TGTGCCAGCAGCACCTCGGACAGGGCCTATGGCTACACCTTC. As protein: CASSTSDRAYGYTF.

This clonotype has a count of ten or more. CDR3 region: CASSLRSGLSTDTQYF. CDR3 nucleotides: TGTGCCAGCAGCCTCCGGTCGGGACTTAGCACAGATACGCAGTATTTT. The V and J genes are TRBV11-2 and TRBJ2-3, with D tentatively TRBD2 (6 bases). The V end lost 5 bases, the J end lost 0 bases, and 15 bases lay between the germline ends. The V gene's germline CDR1 is SGHAT and CDR2 FQNNGV. The CDR3 is 16 amino acids. Filled out from reference TRBV11-2 and TRBJ2-3, the complete variable domain reads EAGVAQSPRYKIIEKRQSVAFWCNPISGHATLYWYQQILGQGPKLLIQFQNNGVVDDSQLPKDRFSAERLKGVDSTLKIQPAKLEDSAVYLCASSLRSGLSTDTQYFGPGTRLTVL.

This clonotype occurred a few times. The rearrangement uses TRBV7-2 and TRBJ1-1; D might be TRBD1 (6 bases). Deletions cut 0 bases from V and 12 bases from J, with 11 bases between. The CDR3 has 12 amino acids. Germline V gives CDR1 SGHTA, CDR2 FQGNSA. This CDR3 reads CASSLAGTGTFF. The DNA for the CDR3 is TGTGCCAGCAGCTTAGCTGGCACAGGGACTTTCTTT.

The rearrangement uses TRBV27 and TRBJ2-7, with 7 positions matching TRBD2. The germline V gene has CDR1 MNHEY and CDR2 SMNVEV (reference sequence). V lost 5 bases, J lost 3 bases, and 10 bases stayed unmatched. CDR3 length: 15 amino acids. CDR3 nucleotides: TGTGCCAGCAGTCCCCGGGGAGCGGGAAACTACGAGCAGTACTTC. Encoded protein: CASSPRGAGNYEQYF.

This clonotype was found a few times. This chain connects TRBV15 to TRBJ2-1; TRBD2 aligns across 7 bases. The junction had 10 bases not matched to a gene; V was cut back by 0 bases and J by 5 bases. Per germline, CDR1 LNHNV and CDR2 YYDKDF (reference sequence). The CDR3 has 17 residues. The CDR3 reads CATSRDPRDYPNNEQFF. CDR3 nucleotides: TGTGCCACCAGCAGAGATCCCCGGGACTACCCGAACAATGAGCAGTTCTTC.

The chain joins TRBV6-5 to TRBJ1-3; 7 positions agree with TRBD1. The germline V gene encodes CDR1 MNHEY and CDR2 SVGAGI. Trimming cost V 5 bases and J 2 bases; bases outside gene matches: 6. The CDR3 is made up of 15 amino acids. Here the CDR3 DNA reads TGTGCCAGCAGTAACACAGGGGTTGCTGGAAACACCATATATTTT. It is translated as CASSNTGVAGNTIYF.

The chain carries TRBV7-9 and TRBJ2-3; D is unclear. From germline, CDR1 is SEHNR and CDR2 FQNEAQ (reference sequence). This CDR3 has 19 amino acids. Deletions cut 1 base from V and 6 bases from J, with 26 bases between. The DNA of the CDR3 is TGTGCCAGCAGCTTAGATTCACTCCTCCCCGGCCCTATAGGGGATACGCAGTATTTT. Translated, it gives CASSLDSLLPGPIGDTQYF.